What follows are 7 T cell receptor beta chains derived from one specimen sequenced in a study of blood T cell repertoires in COVID-19. Here immunoSEQ multiplex PCR was the method, and the copy in TCRdb shows in-frame clones only, minus some. The sample lists around 250,000 clones, approximately 85% occurring once. Sequenced: peripheral blood. These TCRs come from a man between 50 and 59 years old with active or convalescent COVID-19.

This chain links TRBV6-5 with TRBJ1-3; TRBD1 matches at 8 bases. This CDR3 contains 15 residues. Germline V CDR1 and CDR2: MNHEY, SVGAGI. V was clipped by 6 bases and J by 4 bases; unmatched bases: 8. The CDR3 region is CASRGQGLGGNTIYF. CDR3 nucleotide sequence: TGTGCCAGCAGAGGACAGGGTTTGGGAGGAAACACCATATATTTT.

This clone came up many times. This chain links TRBV3-1 (or the pseudogene TRBV3-2) with TRBJ1-2; 7 bases align to TRBD1. V shed 0 bases and J 9 bases; nucleotides not matched to a gene: 7. There are 14 residues in the CDR3. Per the germline V gene, CDR1 is LGHDT and CDR2 is YNNKEL (reference sequence). CDR3 sequence: CASSQDHGTASYTF. The CDR3 coding sequence is TGTGCCAGCAGCCAAGATCACGGGACAGCTAGCTACACCTTC.

This clone was recorded only once. The V call is TRBV7-9, the J call TRBJ2-3, with TRBD2 identical over 10 bases. This CDR3 spans 17 amino acids. With V trimmed by 5 bases and J by 3 bases, 11 bases remained unmatched. The germline V gene has CDR1 SEHNR and CDR2 FQNEAQ (reference sequence). The CDR3 protein is CASSASSSGRATDTQYF. CDR3 sequence (DNA): TGTGCCAGCAGCGCCTCCTCTAGCGGGAGAGCAACAGATACGCAGTATTTT.

The chain has TRBV4-3 and TRBJ1-5; D gene ambiguous. The length of the CDR3 is 14 residues. Trimming took off 0 bases at V and 9 bases at J, with 12 bases between the two ends. The germline CDR1 and CDR2 sequences are LGHNA and YSLEER. The CDR3 is CASSQDNGSGPQHF. The CDR3 nucleotides read TGCGCCAGCAGCCAAGATAACGGTAGCGGGCCCCAGCATTTT.

The chain employs TRBV6-1 and TRBJ1-2, with 12 positions matching TRBD1. The CDR3 runs to 17 residues. The trim removed 2 bases at V and 7 bases at J, leaving 11 bases unmatched. Looked up from germline, CDR1 is MNHNS and CDR2 is SASEGT. The CDR3 sequence: CASSEPGRDRGLAGYTF. In DNA, the CDR3 is TGTGCCAGCAGTGAACCGGGCCGGGACAGGGGGCTTGCTGGCTACACCTTC.

The rearrangement joins TRBV24-1 to TRBJ2-7; D perhaps matches TRBD2 (6 bases). CDR1 is KGHDR, CDR2 SFDVKD, per germline. Trimming took 4 bases from V and 5 from J, leaving 20 bases between them. CDR3 length: 16 residues. DNA for the CDR3: TGTGCCACCAGTGACCCCGAGACTCCAGCGGGCAACGAGCAGTACTTC. Encoded protein: CATSDPETPAGNEQYF.

J is TRBJ2-2 and V is TRBV29-1, with D possibly being TRBD1 (6 bases). Germline lookup yields CDR1 SQVTM and CDR2 ANQGSEA. The CDR3 runs 14 residues. Trimming shortened V by 7 bases and J by 2 bases, and 14 bases separated the two germline ends. CDR3 sequence reads: CSAQPGANTGELFF. The CDR3 region has the DNA TGCAGCGCCCAGCCAGGGGCTAACACCGGGGAGCTGTTTTTT.